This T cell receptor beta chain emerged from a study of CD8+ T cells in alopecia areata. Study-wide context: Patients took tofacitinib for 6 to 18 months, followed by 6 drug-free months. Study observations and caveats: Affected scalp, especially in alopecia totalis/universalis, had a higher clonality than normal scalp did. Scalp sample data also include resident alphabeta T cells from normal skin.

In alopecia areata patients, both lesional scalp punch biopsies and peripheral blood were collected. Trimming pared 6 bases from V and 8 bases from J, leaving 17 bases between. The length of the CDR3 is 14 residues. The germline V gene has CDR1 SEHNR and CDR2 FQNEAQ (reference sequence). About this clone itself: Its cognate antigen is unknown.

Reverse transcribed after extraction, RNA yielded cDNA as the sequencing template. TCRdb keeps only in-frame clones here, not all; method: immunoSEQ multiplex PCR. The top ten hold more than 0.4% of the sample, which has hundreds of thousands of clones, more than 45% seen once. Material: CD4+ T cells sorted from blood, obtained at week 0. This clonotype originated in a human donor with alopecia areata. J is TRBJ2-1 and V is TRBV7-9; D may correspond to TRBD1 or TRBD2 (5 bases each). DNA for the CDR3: TGTGCCAGCAGGCCACCCGGGGCTATCGATGAGCAGTTCTTC. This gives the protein CASRPPGAIDEQFF.